This record concerns one T cell receptor beta chain sequence. The length of the CDR3 is 16 residues. Germline V gives CDR1 LNHDA, CDR2 SQIVND (reference sequence). V was pared by 6 bases and J by 1 base, with 13 bases between. The data originate from a study of blood T cell repertoires in COVID-19. TCRdb's table, derived via immunoSEQ multiplex PCR, lists solely in-frame clones and lacks some. This table has approximately 250,000 clones, around nine tenths appearing once. The V call is TRBV19, the J call TRBJ2-6, with TRBD1 as a possible D gene (6 bases). Sequencing was done on a sample of PBMCs or T cells enriched from blood (not recorded which). The sequence derives from a middle-aged woman who had been exposed to COVID-19. CDR3 bases: TGTGCCAGTAGCCCTAGGGGGTATTCTGGGGCCAACGTCCTGACTTTC. It encodes CASSPRGYSGANVLTF. The variable domain in full, with the rest retrieved from reference TRBV19 and TRBJ2-6, is DGGITQSPKYLFRKEGQNVTLSCEQNLNHDAMYWYRQDPGQGLRLIYYSQIVNDFQKGDIAEGYSVSREKKESFPLTVTSAQKNPTAFYLCASSPRGYSGANVLTFGAGSRLTVL.